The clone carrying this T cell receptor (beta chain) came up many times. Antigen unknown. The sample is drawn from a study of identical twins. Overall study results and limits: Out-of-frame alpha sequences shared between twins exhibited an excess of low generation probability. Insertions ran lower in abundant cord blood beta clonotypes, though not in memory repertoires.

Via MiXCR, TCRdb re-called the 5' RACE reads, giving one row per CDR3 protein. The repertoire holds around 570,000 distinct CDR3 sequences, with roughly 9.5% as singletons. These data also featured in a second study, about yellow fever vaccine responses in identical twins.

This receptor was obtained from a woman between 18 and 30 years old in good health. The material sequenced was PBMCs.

The CDR3 reads CSARDIRMAGGTYEQYF. The CDR3 DNA reads as TGCAGTGCTAGAGATATTCGTATGGCGGGGGGAACCTACGAGCAGTACTTC. The chain is built from TRBV20-1 and TRBJ2-7; 8 bases are shared with TRBD2. V dropped 0 bases and J dropped 2; count of bases not matched to a gene: 12. From germline, CDR1 is DFQATT and CDR2 SNEGSKA (reference sequence). The CDR3 is 17 residues long.